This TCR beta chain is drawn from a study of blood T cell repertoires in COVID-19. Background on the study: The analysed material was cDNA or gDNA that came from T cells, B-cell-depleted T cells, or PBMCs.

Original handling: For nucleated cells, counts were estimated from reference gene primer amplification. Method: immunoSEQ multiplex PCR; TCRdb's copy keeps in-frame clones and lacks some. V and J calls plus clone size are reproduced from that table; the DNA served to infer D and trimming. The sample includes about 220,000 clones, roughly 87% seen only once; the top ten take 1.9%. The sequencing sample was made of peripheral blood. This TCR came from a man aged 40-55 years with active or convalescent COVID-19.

CDR3 DNA sequence: TGTGCCAGCAGTGAACGTTGGCGGGAGAGCTCCTACAATGAGCAGTTCTTC. It specifies CASSERWRESSYNEQFF. The rearrangement uses TRBV2 and TRBJ2-1; 7 bases line up with TRBD2. Trimming took 2 bases from V and 0 from J; bases not matched to a gene: 7. From germline, CDR1 is SNHLY and CDR2 FYNNEI. CDR3 length: 17 amino acids.